This TCR beta chain was recovered during a study of CD8+ T cells in alopecia areata. Study overall: Percentage of affected scalp area was the basis on which treated patients' severity was scored.

With regard to this clone: Its cognate antigen is unknown.

Treatment described: oral pan-JAK inhibitor, 5-10 mg twice daily. Peripheral blood samples and lesional scalp punch biopsies were obtained from alopecia areata patients. It was cDNA, reverse transcribed from extracted RNA, that served as the sequencing template. Sequencing used immunoSEQ multiplex PCR; TCRdb keeps in-frame clones, though not all of them. The data contain around 210,000 clones, 64% of them seen just once; the ten biggest clones take up around 4.2%. Study-level points and caveats: Administration of tofacitinib significantly diminished scalp clonality and expanded CD8+ clones within the top 100. The study found that many expanded lesional clones persisted in scalp and blood during tofacitinib.

The specimen was CD4+ T cells sorted from blood, collected at week 4, from a patient treated with tofacitinib. The clonotype comes from a human donor with alopecia areata.

CDR3 coding DNA: TGTGCCACCAGCAGAGACAGCGGACGAATGACCCAGTACTTC. This codes for CATSRDSGRMTQYF. The genes are TRBV15 and TRBJ2-5, with D possibly TRBD2 on 5 matching bases. The ends were cut back, 0 bases at V and 7 bases at J, with 12 bases in the middle. Germline V gene data show CDR1 as LNHNV and CDR2 as YYDKDF (reference sequence). The length of the CDR3 is 14 residues.